These 21 T cell receptor beta chains originate from one sample sequenced in a study of shared clonotypes between healthy human individuals. CD8 cells regarded as naive lacked CD45RO, were positively chosen for CCR7, and omitted terminally differentiated effector memory CD45RA+ cells. Measured with immunoSEQ multiplex PCR; TCRdb has only the in-frame clones, and not every one. The sample carries about 550,000 clones, just under 97% recorded once. What was sequenced was naive CD8+ T cells sorted from blood. The receptors derive from a woman aged 30 to 39 in good health.

The chain joins TRBV27 to TRBJ2-1, with D perhaps matching TRBD2 (6 bases). The CDR3 runs to 15 residues. Germline CDR1 reads MNHEY; CDR2 reads SMNVEV (reference sequence). V was clipped by 4 bases and J by 7 bases, with 17 bases between them. For the CDR3, the DNA is TGTGCCAGCAGTTGGGACGGCGGGATGGGAAATGAGCAGTTCTTC. Amino acid sequence: CASSWDGGMGNEQFF.

This sequence joins TRBV5-5 and TRBJ1-4; the D gene is possibly TRBD1 (5 bases). Per the germline V gene, CDR1 is SGHKS and CDR2 is YYEKEE (reference sequence). The CDR3 has 15 amino acids. V shed 5 bases and J shed 4 bases, with 15 bases lying between them. CDR3: CASRADRGDNEKLFF. CDR3 DNA: TGTGCCAGCAGAGCAGACAGAGGGGATAATGAAAAACTGTTTTTT.

V gene TRBV5-6 combines with J gene TRBJ2-3, with D maybe TRBD1 (6 bases). CDR3 length: 15 residues. V shed 2 bases and J shed 1 base, with 11 bases lying between them. Germline-derived CDR1 and CDR2 are SGHDT and YYEEEE. CDR3 sequence reads: CASSLTGIRTDTQYF. The CDR3 DNA is TGTGCCAGCAGCTTAACAGGGATACGCACAGATACGCAGTATTTT.

The rearrangement links TRBV7-6 to TRBJ2-2; no firm D call. The CDR3 has 14 residues. Germline lookup yields CDR1 SGHVS and CDR2 FNYEAQ. The V gene lost 2 bases and the J gene lost 4 bases, with 8 bases spanning the gap. The CDR3 DNA follows: TGTGCCAGCAGCTTAATCAGTATCACCGGGGAGCTGTTTTTT. This gives the protein CASSLISITGELFF.

The CDR3 spells CASSPGQASTDTQYF. The CDR3, as DNA: TGTGCCAGTAGTCCCGGACAGGCTAGCACAGATACGCAGTATTTT. The genes are TRBV19 and TRBJ2-3; TRBD1 matches 7 bases. Germline loops: CDR1 LNHDA, CDR2 SQIVND (reference sequence). The CDR3 extends over 15 amino acids. Trimming cost V 5 bases and J 0 bases; bases outside gene matches: 5.

Concerning this clone: At the DNA level, this CDR3 is encoded by other sequences in the same sample as well. The V gene is TRBV27, the J gene TRBJ2-1, with D tentatively TRBD1 (6 bases). This CDR3 spans 14 amino acids. V was trimmed by 2 bases and J by 2 bases, leaving 7 bases between them. Germline CDR1 is MNHEY and CDR2 is SMNVEV (reference sequence). The CDR3 region has the DNA TGTGCCAGCAGTTTACAGGGGACCTACAATGAGCAGTTCTTC. This codes for CASSLQGTYNEQFF.

To note about this clone: Different DNA sequences within this sample yield the same CDR3. The rearrangement joins TRBV11-2 to TRBJ2-7; 7 nucleotides agree with TRBD1. Losses at the gene ends were 1 base for V and 0 bases for J; bases not matched to a gene: 3. This CDR3 is built from 15 residues. Per germline, CDR1 SGHAT and CDR2 FQNNGV. This CDR3 reads CASSLGTGPSYEQYF. DNA of the CDR3: TGTGCCAGCAGCTTAGGGACAGGCCCCTCCTACGAGCAGTACTTC.

The chain combines TRBV2 with TRBJ2-4; D perhaps matches TRBD2 (5 bases). The CDR3 has 13 amino acids. Per the germline V gene, CDR1 is SNHLY and CDR2 is FYNNEI. Trimming removed 5 bases at V and 6 bases at J, with 11 bases between. DNA for the CDR3: TGTGCCAGCAGTAGGAGGTTGGGAAACATTCAGTACTTC. Translated, it gives CASSRRLGNIQYF. Full variable domain (missing parts from reference TRBV2 and TRBJ2-4): EPEVTQTPSHQVTQMGQEVILRCVPISNHLYFYWYRQILGQKVEFLVSFYNNEISEKSEIFDDQFSVERPDGSNFTLKIRSTKLEDSAMYFCASSRRLGNIQYFGAGTRLSVL.

The genes are TRBV11-1 and TRBJ2-3; 7 positions agree with TRBD1. The CDR3 has 16 amino acids. Germline CDR1 reads SGHAT; CDR2 reads FQDESV (reference sequence). With 5 bases clipped from V and 1 base from J, the junction kept 9 bases outside the gene matches. This CDR3 reads CASSPRPGTGTDTQYF. CDR3 in DNA: TGTGCCAGCAGCCCTCGTCCCGGGACAGGCACAGATACGCAGTATTTT.

The J gene is TRBJ1-2, the V gene TRBV6-6; D remains ambiguous. Germline CDR1 reads MNHNY; CDR2 reads SVGAGI (reference sequence). The CDR3 is 13 amino acids. Trimming left V 4 bases short and J 8 bases short, with 14 bases between. For the CDR3, the DNA is TGTGCCAGCAGTTGGCAGAGGGTGGAAGGCTACACCTTC. Its translation is CASSWQRVEGYTF.

This chain links TRBV5-8 with TRBJ1-1; D not resolved. Germline V gives CDR1 SGHTS, CDR2 YDEGEE. The CDR3 totals 13 residues. The germline V and J ends were trimmed by 7 bases and 1 base, with 11 bases remaining between them. CDR3: CASGRRTNTEAFF. CDR3 DNA: TGTGCCAGCGGCAGACGGACGAACACTGAAGCTTTCTTT. Complete variable domain (other parts from reference TRBV5-8 and TRBJ1-1): EAGVTQSPTHLIKTRGQQATLRCSPISGHTSVYWYQQALGLGLQFLLWYDEGEERNRGNFPPRFSGRQFPNYSSELNVNALELEDSALYLCASGRRTNTEAFFGQGTRLTVV.

This clone is a singleton in its sample. The rearrangement links TRBV4-1 to TRBJ2-7; 8 bases align to TRBD1. In germline, CDR1 is MGHRA, CDR2 YSYEKL. The J segment lost 3 bases and the V segment lost 0 bases, leaving 7 bases of the junction unmatched. The CDR3 runs to 16 residues. CDR3 sequence: CASSQDWEDRDYEQYF. CDR3 DNA sequence: TGCGCCAGCAGCCAAGATTGGGAGGACAGGGACTACGAGCAGTACTTC.

The chain recombines TRBV27 with TRBJ2-7; 10 positions match TRBD2. Trimming removed 5 bases from V and 3 bases from J; junction bases left unmatched: 13. Germline lookup yields CDR1 MNHEY and CDR2 SMNVEV (reference sequence). This CDR3 region has 17 residues. The CDR3 nucleotides read TGTGCCAGCAGTCGCTTTAGCGGGAGGCCTCGGATCTACGAGCAGTACTTC. This gives the protein CASSRFSGRPRIYEQYF.

V usage is TRBV7-2 and J usage is TRBJ2-7; 8 nucleotides align to TRBD2. The length of the CDR3 is 14 residues. With 1 base clipped from V and 3 bases from J, the junction kept 2 bases outside the gene matches. Germline V lookup: CDR1 SGHTA, CDR2 FQGNSA. This chain's CDR3 is CASSLVTSGYEQYF. The CDR3 DNA reads as TGTGCCAGCAGCTTAGTAACTAGCGGCTACGAGCAGTACTTC.

In its sample, this clone was seen once. This sequence joins TRBV4-1 and TRBJ2-2; D gene unclear. Germline V gene sequence: CDR1 MGHRA, CDR2 YSYEKL. With 0 bases removed from V and 3 bases from J, the gap between germline ends came to 5 bases. The CDR3 runs to 14 residues. CDR3 residues: CASSQERYTGELFF. Written as DNA, the CDR3 is TGCGCCAGCAGCCAAGAACGTTACACCGGGGAGCTGTTTTTT.

This clone was detected once. The J gene is TRBJ2-3, the V gene TRBV7-9, with D possibly being TRBD1 (6 bases). The V and J ends lost 4 bases and 0 bases respectively, with 8 bases between them. Germline values: CDR1 SEHNR, CDR2 FQNEAQ (reference sequence). CDR3 length equals 14 residues. The CDR3 coding sequence is TGTGCCAGCAGCTGGACAGCGAGCACAGATACGCAGTATTTT. Encoded protein: CASSWTASTDTQYF.

V is TRBV2 and J is TRBJ2-2; 9 bases map to TRBD1. With 8 bases clipped from V and 8 bases from J, the junction kept 12 bases outside the gene matches. The CDR3 is 15 residues long. Looked up from germline, CDR1 is SNHLY and CDR2 is FYNNEI. The CDR3 coding sequence is TGTGCCAGCTTAACGGGACAGGGTCTTTCTGGGGAGCTGTTTTTT. Residues: CASLTGQGLSGELFF.

This chain links TRBV27 with TRBJ2-3; D remains ambiguous. CDR3 length: 14 amino acids. V lost 5 bases and J 6 bases, leaving 15 bases between the germline ends. CDR1 and CDR2 from the germline V gene are MNHEY and SMNVEV (reference sequence). CDR3 bases: TGTGCCAGCAGTCCCCTCGGTCTTTCCGATACGCAGTATTTT. This translates into CASSPLGLSDTQYF.

This clone was recorded once. The chain employs TRBV28 and TRBJ2-7, with D perhaps matching TRBD1 (5 bases). V was pared by 5 bases and J by 3 bases, with 11 bases between. The CDR3 runs to 13 residues. CDR1 is MDHEN, CDR2 SYDVKM, per germline. The CDR3 region is CASSGARDYEQYF. CDR3 sequence (DNA): TGTGCCAGCAGTGGGGCTAGGGACTACGAGCAGTACTTC.

The rearrangement joins TRBV6-6 to TRBJ2-7; D is unclear. Trimming took off 0 bases at V and 2 bases at J, with 11 bases between the two ends. The CDR3 length is 15 residues. Per the germline V gene, CDR1 is MNHNY and CDR2 is SVGAGI (reference sequence). The CDR3 is CASSYSGGRPYEQYF. DNA for the CDR3: TGTGCCAGCAGTTACTCTGGTGGACGACCCTACGAGCAGTACTTC.

The rearrangement links TRBV6-1 to TRBJ2-7, with 7 bases matching TRBD2. Per the germline V gene, CDR1 is MNHNS and CDR2 is SASEGT. Germline trimming cut 0 bases from V and 4 bases from J; bases unmatched to any gene: 12. The CDR3 extends over 17 amino acids. The CDR3 DNA reads as TGTGCCAGCAGTGAAGCCGAACCGGGGCGGGAGTTATACGAGCAGTACTTC. Encoded protein: CASSEAEPGRELYEQYF.